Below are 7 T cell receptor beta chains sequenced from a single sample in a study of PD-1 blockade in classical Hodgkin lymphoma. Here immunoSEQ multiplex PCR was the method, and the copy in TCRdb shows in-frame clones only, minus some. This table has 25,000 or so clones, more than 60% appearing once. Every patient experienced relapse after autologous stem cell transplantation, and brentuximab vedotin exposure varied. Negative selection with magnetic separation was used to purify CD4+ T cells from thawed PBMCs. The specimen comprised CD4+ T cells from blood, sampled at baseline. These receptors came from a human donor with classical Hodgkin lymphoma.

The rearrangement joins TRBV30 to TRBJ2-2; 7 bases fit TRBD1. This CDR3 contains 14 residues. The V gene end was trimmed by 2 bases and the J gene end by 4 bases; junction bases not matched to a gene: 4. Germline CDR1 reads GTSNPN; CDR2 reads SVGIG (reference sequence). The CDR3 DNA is TGTGCCTGGAGTAGGGGGCTAGGCACCGGGGAGCTGTTTTTT. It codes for CAWSRGLGTGELFF.

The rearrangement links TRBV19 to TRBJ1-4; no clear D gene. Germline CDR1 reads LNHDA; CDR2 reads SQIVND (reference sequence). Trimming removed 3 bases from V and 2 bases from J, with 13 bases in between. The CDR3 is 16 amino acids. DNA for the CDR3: TGTGCCAGTAGTATTGGACGACGGGTCACTAATGAAAAACTGTTTTTT. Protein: CASSIGRRVTNEKLFF.

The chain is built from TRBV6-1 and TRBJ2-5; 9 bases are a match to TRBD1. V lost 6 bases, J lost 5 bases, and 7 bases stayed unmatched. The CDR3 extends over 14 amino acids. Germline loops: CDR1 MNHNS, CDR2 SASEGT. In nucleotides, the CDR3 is TGTGCCAGCAGGGACAGGGGTGGTGTGGAGACCCAGTACTTC. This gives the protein CASRDRGGVETQYF.

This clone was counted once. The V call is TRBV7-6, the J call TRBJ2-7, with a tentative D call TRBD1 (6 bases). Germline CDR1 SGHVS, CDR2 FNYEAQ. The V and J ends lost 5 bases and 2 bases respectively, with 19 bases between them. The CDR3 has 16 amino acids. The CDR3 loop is CASSLGGGHHTYEQYF. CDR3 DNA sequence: TGTGCCAGCAGCCTCGGTGGGGGCCATCACACCTACGAGCAGTACTTC.

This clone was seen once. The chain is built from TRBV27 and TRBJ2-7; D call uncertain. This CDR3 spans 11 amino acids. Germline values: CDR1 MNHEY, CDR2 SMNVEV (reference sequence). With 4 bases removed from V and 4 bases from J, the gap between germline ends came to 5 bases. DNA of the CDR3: TGTGCCAGCAGTTCCCATTACGAGCAGTACTTC. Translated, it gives CASSSHYEQYF.

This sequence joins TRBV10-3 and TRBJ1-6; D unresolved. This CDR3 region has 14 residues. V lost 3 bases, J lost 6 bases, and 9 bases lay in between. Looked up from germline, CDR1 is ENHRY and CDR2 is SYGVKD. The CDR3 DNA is TGTGCCATCAGTGAAGATAGGAGTAATTCACCCCTCCACTTT. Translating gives CAISEDRSNSPLHF.

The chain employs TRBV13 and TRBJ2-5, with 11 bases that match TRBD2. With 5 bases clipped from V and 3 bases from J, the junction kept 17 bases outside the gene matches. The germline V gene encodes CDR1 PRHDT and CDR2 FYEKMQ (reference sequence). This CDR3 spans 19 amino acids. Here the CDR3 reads CASSPGRGLADAVEETQYF. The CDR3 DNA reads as TGTGCCAGCAGCCCCGGGCGGGGACTAGCGGATGCCGTGGAAGAGACCCAGTACTTC.